These T cell receptor beta chains were read from a single sample in a study of T cells of healthy individuals. TCRdb re-analysed the 5' RACE reads in MiXCR, keeping a single row per CDR3 protein. The sample includes roughly 87,000 distinct CDR3 sequences, approximately 16% of them seen just once. The receptors derive from a human donor in good health. The CDR3 runs from the conserved cysteine through the conserved F or W. A D gene is named only where the DNA matches it firmly. Clone size appears in some rows only: once, few, many, or a class for an expanded clone.

>.|TRBV18|TRBJ2-7|many
TGTGCCAGCTCACCATCCGCCCAGGGATGGTACGAGCAGTACTTC
CASSPSAQGWYEQYF
>.|TRBV9|TRBJ1-1|.
TGTGCCAGCAGCGTAAACACGGCGAACACTGAAGCTTTCTTT
CASSVNTANTEAFF
>.|TRBV13|TRBJ1-6|few
TGTGCCAGCAGTTCATCAGGGAATTCACCCCTCCACTTT
CASSSSGNSPLHF
>.|TRBV6-2/TRBV6-3|TRBJ1-2|many
TGTGCCAGCAGTTTACAGGGCGGATCCTATGGCTACACCTTC
CASSLQGGSYGYTF
>.|TRBV7-2|TRBJ2-3|.
TGTGCCAGCAGCCATAGCGTTCCGGGGCAGGTTTACACAGATACGCAGTATTTT
CASSHSVPGQVYTDTQYF
>.|TRBV28|TRBJ2-3|.
TGTGCCAGCGGAAGGGATCTCACAGATACGCAGTATTTT
CASGRDLTDTQYF
>.|TRBV29-1|TRBJ1-1|.
TGCAGCGTTGAAAACCAGCACCAGTCAACTGAAGCTTTCTTT
CSVENQHQSTEAFF
>.|TRBV19|TRBJ1-3|.
TGTGCCAGTAGTATGGAGTTGGCCTACTCTGGAAACACCATATATTTT
CASSMELAYSGNTIYF
>TRBD2|TRBV10-3|TRBJ2-3|.
TGTGCCATCAACAAGGGAGCACCGGGACTAGCGGGGCCTAGCACAGATACGCAGTATTTT
CAINKGAPGLAGPSTDTQYF
>.|TRBV2|TRBJ1-3|many
TGTGCCAGCAGTGGACCTGAAACTGGAAACACCATATATTTT
CASSGPETGNTIYF
>TRBD1|TRBV28|TRBJ1-5|few
TGTGCCAGCAGACACCCCGGGACAGGGTTTAATCAGCCCCAGCATTTT
CASRHPGTGFNQPQHF
>.|TRBV4-2|TRBJ1-2|.
TGTGCCAGCAGCCAAGGGGTACAGTCGGTTCCGGAGGGCTACACCTTC
CASSQGVQSVPEGYTF
>TRBD1|TRBV20-1|TRBJ1-5|.
TGCAGTGCTGGCAGGACAGGGGGCCAGCCCCAGCATTTT
CSAGRTGGQPQHF
>.|TRBV12-3/TRBV12-4|TRBJ2-1|few
TGTGCCAGCAGTCCAACTATCAGGGCTTACAATGAGCAGTTCTTC
CASSPTIRAYNEQFF
>.|TRBV28|TRBJ2-7|.
TGTGCCAGCAGTTTACGGGCCCGGGAACGGAGGCAGTACTTC
CASSLRARERRQYF
>.|TRBV21-1|TRBJ2-1|few
TGTGCCAGCCGTGCGATAGCGGGGGGGCTCGATGAGCAGTTCTTC
CASRAIAGGLDEQFF
>TRBD1|TRBV20-1|TRBJ1-1|many
TGCAGTGCTGGACAGGGGGCCGCTGAAGCTTTCTTT
CSAGQGAAEAFF
>TRBD2|TRBV18|TRBJ2-1|many
TGTGCCAGCTCCCCAGCGGGAGGGCCGGACAATGAGCAGTTCTTC
CASSPAGGPDNEQFF
>.|TRBV27|TRBJ1-2|many
TGTGCCAGCAGTTTTTCCAGGAACTATGGCTACACCTTC
CASSFSRNYGYTF
>TRBD2|TRBV19|TRBJ2-1|many
TGTGCCAGTAGTCCAGTACTAGCGAGGGAGCAGTTCTTC
CASSPVLAREQFF
>.|TRBV4-1|TRBJ1-3|few
TGCGCCAGCAGCCAAATCGGCCCGGTCACCATATATTTT
CASSQIGPVTIYF
>.|TRBV12-3/TRBV12-4|TRBJ1-1|.
TGTGCCAGCAGTGTCGAGGGGAACACTGAAGCTTTCTTT
CASSVEGNTEAFF
>.|TRBV28|TRBJ2-5|few
TGTGCCAGCAGTTTGCGAGGGAGCGGACCCCAAGAGACCCAGTACTTC
CASSLRGSGPQETQYF
>.|TRBV29-1|TRBJ1-2|many
TGCAGCGTTGGCCCCCCACAGGGTGGTGGCTACACCTTC
CSVGPPQGGGYTF
>TRBD1|TRBV20-1|TRBJ2-1|.
TGCAGTGCTAGGGTAGGGGGCCCCAATGAGCAGTTCTTC
CSARVGGPNEQFF
>.|TRBV5-1|TRBJ2-5|many
TGCGCCAGCAGCGGAGGGGGACAGCTCCAAGAGACCCAGTACTTC
CASSGGGQLQETQYF
>.|TRBV9|TRBJ2-4|few
TGTGCCAGCAGCGTCGGTGGGGAAGGCGCCAAAAACATTCAGTACTTC
CASSVGGEGAKNIQYF
>.|TRBV5-1|TRBJ1-2|.
TGCGCCAGCAGCACATCCCCGGGCGATGGCTACACCTTC
CASSTSPGDGYTF